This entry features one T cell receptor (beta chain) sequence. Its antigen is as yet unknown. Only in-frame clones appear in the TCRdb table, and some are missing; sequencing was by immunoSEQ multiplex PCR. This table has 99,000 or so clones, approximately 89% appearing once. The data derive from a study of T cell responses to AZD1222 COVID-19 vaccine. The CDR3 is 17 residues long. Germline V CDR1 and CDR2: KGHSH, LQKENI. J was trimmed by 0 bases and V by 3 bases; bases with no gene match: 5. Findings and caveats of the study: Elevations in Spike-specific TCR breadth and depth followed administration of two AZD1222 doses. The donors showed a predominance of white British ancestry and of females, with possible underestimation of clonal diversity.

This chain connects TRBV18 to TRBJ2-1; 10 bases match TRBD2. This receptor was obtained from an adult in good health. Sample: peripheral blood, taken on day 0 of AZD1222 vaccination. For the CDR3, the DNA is TGTGCCAGCTCACCGAGGGCTAGCGGGAGCTCCTACAATGAGCAGTTCTTC. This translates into CASSPRASGSSYNEQFF.